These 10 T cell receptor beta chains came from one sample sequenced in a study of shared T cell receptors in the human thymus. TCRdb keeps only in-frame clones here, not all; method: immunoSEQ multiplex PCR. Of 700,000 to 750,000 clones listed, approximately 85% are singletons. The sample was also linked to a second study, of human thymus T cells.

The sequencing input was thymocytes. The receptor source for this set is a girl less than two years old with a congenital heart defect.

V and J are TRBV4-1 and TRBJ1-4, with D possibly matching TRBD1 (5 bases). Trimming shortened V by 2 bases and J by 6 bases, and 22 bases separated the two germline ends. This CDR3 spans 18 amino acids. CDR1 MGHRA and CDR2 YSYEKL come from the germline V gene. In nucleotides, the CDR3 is TGCGCCAGCAGCCAAAAAATGAGGGGTAAGACGGGGGATGAAAAACTGTTTTTT. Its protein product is CASSQKMRGKTGDEKLFF.

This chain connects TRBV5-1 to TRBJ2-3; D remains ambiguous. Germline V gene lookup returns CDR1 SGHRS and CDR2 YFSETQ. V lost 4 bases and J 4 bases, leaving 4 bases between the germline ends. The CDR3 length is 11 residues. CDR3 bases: TGCGCCAGCAGCAGAGCAGATACGCAGTATTTT. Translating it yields CASSRADTQYF.

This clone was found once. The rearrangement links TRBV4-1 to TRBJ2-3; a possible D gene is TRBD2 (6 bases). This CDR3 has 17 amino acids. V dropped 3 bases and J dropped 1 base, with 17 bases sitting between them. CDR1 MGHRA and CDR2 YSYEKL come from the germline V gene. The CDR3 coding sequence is TGCGCCAGCAGCCACTTTACGGGAGTTAAACGCACAGATACGCAGTATTTT. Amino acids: CASSHFTGVKRTDTQYF.

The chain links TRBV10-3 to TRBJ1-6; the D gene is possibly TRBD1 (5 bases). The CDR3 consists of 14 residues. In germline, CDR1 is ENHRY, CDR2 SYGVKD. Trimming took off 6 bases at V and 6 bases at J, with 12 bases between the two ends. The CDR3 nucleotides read TGTGCCATCAGGGCTCTAGGGGCTAATTCACCCCTCCACTTT. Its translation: CAIRALGANSPLHF.

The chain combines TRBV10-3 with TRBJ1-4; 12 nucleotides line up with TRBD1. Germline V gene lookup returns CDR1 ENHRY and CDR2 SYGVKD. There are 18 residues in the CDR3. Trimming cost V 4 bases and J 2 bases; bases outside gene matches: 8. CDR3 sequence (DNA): TGTGCCATCAGTGGTGGGACAGGGGGCGCTCGGACTAATGAAAAACTGTTTTTT. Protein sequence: CAISGGTGGARTNEKLFF.

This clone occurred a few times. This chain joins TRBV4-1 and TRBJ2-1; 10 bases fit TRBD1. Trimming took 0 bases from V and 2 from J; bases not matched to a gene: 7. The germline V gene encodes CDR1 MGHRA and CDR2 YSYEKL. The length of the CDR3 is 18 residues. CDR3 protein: CASSQDLRDRGPYNEQFF. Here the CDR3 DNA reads TGCGCCAGCAGCCAAGATCTCCGGGACAGGGGACCCTACAATGAGCAGTTCTTC.

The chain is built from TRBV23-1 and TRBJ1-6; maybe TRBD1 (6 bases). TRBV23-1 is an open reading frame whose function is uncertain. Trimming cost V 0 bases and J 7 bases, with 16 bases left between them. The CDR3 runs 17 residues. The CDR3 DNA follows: TGCGCCAGCAGTCAATCCACTGGACAGCCCAAGAATTCACCCCTCCACTTT. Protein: CASSQSTGQPKNSPLHF.

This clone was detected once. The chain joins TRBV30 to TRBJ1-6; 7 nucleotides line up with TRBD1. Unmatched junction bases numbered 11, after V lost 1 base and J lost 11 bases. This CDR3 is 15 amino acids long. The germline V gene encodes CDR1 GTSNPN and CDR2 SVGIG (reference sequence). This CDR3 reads CAWSDPPQGDPPLHF. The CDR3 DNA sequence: TGTGCCTGGAGTGACCCACCGCAGGGGGACCCACCCCTCCACTTT.

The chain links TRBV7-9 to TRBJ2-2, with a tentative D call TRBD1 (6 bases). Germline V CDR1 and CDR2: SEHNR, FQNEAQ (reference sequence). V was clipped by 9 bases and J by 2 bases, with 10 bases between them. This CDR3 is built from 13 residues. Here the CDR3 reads CASRGQNTGELFF. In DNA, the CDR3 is TGTGCCAGTAGGGGACAAAACACCGGGGAGCTGTTTTTT.

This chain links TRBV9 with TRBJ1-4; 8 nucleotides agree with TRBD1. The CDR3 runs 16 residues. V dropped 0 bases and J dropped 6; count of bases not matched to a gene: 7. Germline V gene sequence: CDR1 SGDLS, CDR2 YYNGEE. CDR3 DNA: TGTGCCAGCAGCGTAGGCGGGACAGGAGGGGATGAAAAACTGTTTTTT. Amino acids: CASSVGGTGGDEKLFF.